This TCR beta chain appears in the sequencing data of a study of blood T cell repertoires in COVID-19. Study overall: Italy, Spain and the United States were the sources of the convalescent and acute COVID-19 samples.

A few counts support this clone. Per the study methods: Amplification with reference gene primers provided the estimates of nucleated cell counts. Profiled with immunoSEQ multiplex PCR; TCRdb holds only in-frame clones, not every one. The V and J calls and clone size are taken from that table; D and trimming were inferred from the DNA. The profile shows 250,000 to 350,000 clones, approximately 85% of them singletons. Seattle-derived patients entered the study during active infection and were followed longitudinally. V shed 7 bases and J shed 2 bases, with 8 bases lying between them. CDR3 size: 13 residues. Germline V CDR1 and CDR2: SNHLY, FYNNEI.

Material: peripheral blood. The rearrangement uses TRBV2 and TRBJ1-4, with D hard to call. This clonotype originated in a human donor with COVID-19, enrolled during active disease. The donor label of this sample is uncertain. The chain's CDR3 is CASTGITNEKLFF. As DNA, the CDR3 is TGTGCCAGCACGGGGATTACTAATGAAAAACTGTTTTTT.